Below are 28 T cell receptor beta chains sequenced from a single sample in a study of CD8+CD57+ T cells in acquired aplastic anemia. Using genomic DNA as the template, TCR beta VDJ and CDR3 profiling was carried out. One entry per CDR3 protein, called by TCRdb with MiXCR from the reads. The sample includes a few hundred thousand distinct CDR3 sequences, approximately 60% seen only once; the top ten take about 29%. Sequences were obtained from sorted CD4+, CD8+, or CD8+CD57+ T cells (not recorded which) from PBMCs. The receptors shown here come from a human donor in good health.

This clonotype was picked up a small number of times. The V and J genes are TRBV7-3 and TRBJ1-2; 7 bases fit TRBD1. The ends lost 4 bases at V and 7 bases at J; junction bases unmatched: 9. This CDR3 has 14 residues. Germline CDR1 reads SGHTA; CDR2 reads FQGTGA. The CDR3 here is CASSSQGGAAGYTF. In nucleotides, the CDR3 is TGTGCCAGCAGCTCGCAGGGGGGGGCAGCTGGCTACACCTTC.

J is TRBJ2-7 and V is TRBV7-6; TRBD1 agrees at 8 bases. Germline trimming cut 3 bases from V and 6 bases from J; bases unmatched to any gene: 7. Looked up from germline, CDR1 is SGHVS and CDR2 is FNYEAQ. The CDR3 length is 14 residues. The CDR3 coding sequence is TGTGCCAGCAGCTTGGTGGGCAGGGGGCTCGAGCAGTACTTC. Translated, it gives CASSLVGRGLEQYF. The full variable domain, its missing parts supplied by reference TRBV7-6 and TRBJ2-7, is GAGVSQSPRYKVTKRGQDVALRCDPISGHVSLYWYRQALGQGPEFLTYFNYEAQQDKSGLPNDRFSAERPEGSISTLTIQRTEQRDSAMYRCASSLVGRGLEQYFGPGTRLTVT.

This clonotype was seen many times. The chain couples TRBV12-3 or TRBV12-4 to TRBJ1-5; the D is unclear. The germline V and J ends were trimmed by 3 bases and 6 bases, with 6 bases remaining between them. There are 12 residues in the CDR3. CDR3 sequence (DNA): TGTGCCAGCAGTTTCCCCGCTCAGCCCCAGCATTTT. The encoded protein is CASSFPAQPQHF.

In its sample, this clonotype was seen once. The CDR3 spells CSARGTNGQETQYF. CDR3 nucleotides: TGCAGTGCTAGAGGGACTAACGGGCAAGAGACCCAGTACTTC. V gene TRBV20-1 combines with J gene TRBJ2-5; D might be TRBD2 (6 bases). From germline, CDR1 is DFQATT and CDR2 SNEGSKA (reference sequence). V was cut by 1 base and J by 2 bases, with 11 bases left in between. CDR3 length: 14 residues.

The V and J genes are TRBV20-1 and TRBJ1-6, with D maybe TRBD1 (5 bases). Germline V gives CDR1 DFQATT, CDR2 SNEGSKA (reference sequence). The length of the CDR3 is 13 residues. Trimming pared 5 bases from V and 5 bases from J, leaving 10 bases between. CDR3: CSAAQGDNSPLHF. CDR3 sequence (DNA): TGCAGTGCTGCCCAAGGGGATAATTCACCCCTCCACTTT.

The chain is built from TRBV7-9 and TRBJ2-3; a possible D gene is TRBD2 (6 bases). V was trimmed by 1 base and J by 0 bases, leaving 8 bases between them. Looked up from germline, CDR1 is SEHNR and CDR2 is FQNEAQ (reference sequence). The CDR3 loop spans 15 amino acids. This CDR3 reads CASSLVSGSTDTQYF. The DNA for the CDR3 is TGTGCCAGCAGCTTAGTCAGCGGGAGCACAGATACGCAGTATTTT.

The CDR3 bases are TGCAGTGCCTCGGGTTTCATGAACACTGAAGCTTTCTTT. Its protein product is CSASGFMNTEAFF. The chain links TRBV20-1 to TRBJ1-1, with no clear D. In germline, CDR1 is DFQATT, CDR2 SNEGSKA (reference sequence). The CDR3 totals 13 residues. Trimming took off 6 bases at V and 0 bases at J, with 11 bases between the two ends.

The chain joins TRBV20-1 to TRBJ1-1, with D unresolved. Trimming removed 0 bases from V and 1 base from J, with 6 bases in between. Germline V gene lookup returns CDR1 DFQATT and CDR2 SNEGSKA (reference sequence). This CDR3 contains 13 residues. CDR3 in amino acids: CSARETANTEAFF. CDR3 DNA sequence: TGCAGTGCTAGAGAAACGGCGAACACTGAAGCTTTCTTT.

This clonotype was observed many times. V gene TRBV6-1 combines with J gene TRBJ2-5; 12 bases fit TRBD1. V dropped 10 bases and J dropped 3; count of bases not matched to a gene: 6. Looked up from germline, CDR1 is MNHNS and CDR2 is SASEGT. CDR3 length: 14 amino acids. CDR3 coding DNA: TGTGCCATTGAGGGACAGGGGGCTGAAGAGACCCAGTACTTC. Its translation: CAIEGQGAEETQYF.

This clonotype was detected ten times or more. The chain is built from TRBV15 and TRBJ2-7; 9 bases are shared with TRBD2. The germline gives CDR1 LNHNV, CDR2 YYDKDF (reference sequence). The CDR3 has 14 amino acids. J was trimmed by 1 base and V by 6 bases; bases with no gene match: 4. The CDR3 DNA sequence: TGTGCCACCAGATCGACTAGCGGATCCTACGAGCAGTACTTC. This encodes CATRSTSGSYEQYF.

The chain carries TRBV25-1 and TRBJ2-3, with a weak D call TRBD2 (5 bases). The germline CDR1 and CDR2 sequences are MGHDK and SYGVNS. The CDR3 consists of 18 residues. V was cut by 3 bases and J by 2 bases, with 21 bases left in between. The CDR3 reads CASSDLRASRTTTDTQYF. The CDR3 DNA follows: TGTGCCAGCAGTGACCTAAGGGCTAGCCGAACGACCACAGATACGCAGTATTTT.

This clonotype was counted a few times. This chain uses TRBV28 with TRBJ2-1; 7 bases line up with TRBD2. CDR1 and CDR2 from the germline V gene are MDHEN and SYDVKM. V lost 6 bases to trimming and J lost 6 bases; unmatched junction nucleotides: 11. CDR3 length equals 15 residues. The CDR3 coding sequence is TGTGCCAGCAGGGCGGGGGATATCATCCCCAATGAGCAGTTCTTC. Amino acids: CASRAGDIIPNEQFF.

The chain has TRBV2 and TRBJ1-5, with D perhaps TRBD1 (5 bases). The CDR3 is 11 amino acids. With 8 bases removed from V and 9 bases from J, the gap between germline ends came to 11 bases. CDR1 and CDR2 from the germline V gene are SNHLY and FYNNEI. The CDR3 here is CASGVRGPQHF. CDR3 in DNA: TGTGCCAGCGGAGTTAGGGGGCCCCAGCATTTT.

This clonotype was seen a few times. CDR3 DNA: TGTGCCAGCAGCCCCCGGCGAGGGGAGCAGTTCTTC. Protein product: CASSPRRGEQFF. The chain has TRBV7-6 and TRBJ2-1, with TRBD2 as a possible D gene (5 bases). The V gene's germline CDR1 is SGHVS and CDR2 FNYEAQ. The CDR3 runs 12 residues. V gave up 5 bases and J gave up 10 bases, with 12 bases separating them.

This clonotype was seen a few times. This sequence joins TRBV5-8 and TRBJ2-1; D perhaps matches TRBD1 (6 bases). Germline CDR1 and CDR2: SGHTS and YDEGEE. This CDR3 is built from 14 residues. Deletions cut 3 bases from V and 5 bases from J, with 12 bases between. CDR3 loop: CASSYQGTNNEQFF. As DNA, the CDR3 is TGTGCCAGCAGCTACCAGGGGACGAACAATGAGCAGTTCTTC.

The chain links TRBV6-5 to TRBJ2-7; D gene uncertain. Trimming took off 3 bases at V and 7 bases at J, with 16 bases between the two ends. CDR1 is MNHEY, CDR2 SVGAGI, per germline. The CDR3 totals 14 residues. CDR3 sequence (DNA): TGTGCCAGCAGTTATTCCGGAGATCGAAGAGAGCAGTACTTC. Translated: CASSYSGDRREQYF.

The chain carries TRBV12-3 or TRBV12-4 and TRBJ2-5, with 16 positions matching TRBD2. The CDR3 loop spans 19 amino acids. V lost 5 bases to trimming and J lost 2 bases; unmatched junction nucleotides: 11. In DNA form, the CDR3 reads TGTGCCAGCAGTCTTTCCCCGGGACTAGCGGGAGGGCATCAAGAGACCCAGTACTTC. Its translation is CASSLSPGLAGGHQETQYF.

V is TRBV9 and J is TRBJ2-2; unclear D gene. There are 16 residues in the CDR3. The V and J ends lost 0 bases and 5 bases respectively, with 14 bases between them. Looked up from germline, CDR1 is SGDLS and CDR2 is YYNGEE. CDR3 nucleotides: TGTGCCAGCAGCGTAGGAATTGGGGTAGGGACCGGGGAGCTGTTTTTT. This encodes CASSVGIGVGTGELFF.

This clonotype was counted at least ten times. This chain links TRBV5-1 with TRBJ2-7; the match to TRBD2 covers 10 bases. The CDR3 contains 21 residues. Trimming took 0 bases from V and 5 from J; bases not matched to a gene: 23. The V gene's germline CDR1 is SGHRS and CDR2 YFSETQ. In nucleotides, the CDR3 is TGCGCCAGCAGCTTGGCCCACGGACTAGCGGATTCCTCACTTCCTTTGAACGAGCAGTACTTC. Its protein is CASSLAHGLADSSLPLNEQYF. The full variable domain, rest sourced from reference TRBV5-1 and TRBJ2-7, is KAGVTQTPRYLIKTRGQQVTLSCSPISGHRSVSWYQQTPGQGLQFLFEYFSETQRNKGNFPGRFSGRQFSNSRSEMNVSTLELGDSALYLCASSLAHGLADSSLPLNEQYFGPGTRLTVT.

This chain joins TRBV7-9 and TRBJ2-1; no clear D gene. Germline CDR1 SEHNR, CDR2 FQNEAQ (reference sequence). The germline V and J ends were trimmed by 5 bases and 7 bases, with 9 bases remaining between them. The CDR3 sequence is 12 residues long. The CDR3, as DNA: TGTGCCAGCAGCCGATTACATAATGAGCAGTTCTTC. Its protein product is CASSRLHNEQFF.

V gene TRBV24-1 combines with J gene TRBJ1-1; weak D call: TRBD1 (6 bases). CDR1 is KGHDR and CDR2 is SFDVKD in the germline V gene. The CDR3 length is 17 residues. V was trimmed by 2 bases and J by 6 bases, leaving 21 bases between them. This CDR3 reads CATSDSRVGASGSEAFF. In DNA, the CDR3 is TGTGCCACCAGTGATTCAAGGGTGGGGGCGTCAGGGTCTGAAGCTTTCTTT.

The J gene is TRBJ2-1, the V gene TRBV12-3 or TRBV12-4; 9 positions agree with TRBD2. The J segment lost 6 bases and the V segment lost 5 bases, leaving 5 bases of the junction unmatched. The CDR3 runs to 14 residues. In DNA form, the CDR3 reads TGTGCCAGCAGTGGCGGGACTAGCAGCAATGAGCAGTTCTTC. Its protein is CASSGGTSSNEQFF.

J is TRBJ1-1 and V is TRBV10-3, with D possibly TRBD1 on 5 matching bases. Germline CDR1 is ENHRY and CDR2 is SYGVKD. CDR3 length: 14 residues. V shed 4 bases and J shed 4 bases, with 13 bases lying between them. For the CDR3, the DNA is TGTGCCATCAGTGCACCCGGGGGGAGCACTGAAGCTTTCTTT. Protein: CAISAPGGSTEAFF.

On this clonotype itself: The junction differs from germline at one of its ends, possibly a read error. This sequence joins TRBV7-9 and TRBJ2-7; D remains ambiguous. The CDR3 is made up of 14 amino acids. Germline-derived CDR1 and CDR2 are SEHNR and FQNEAQ (reference sequence). This CDR3 is CASSQATTLYEQYF. The CDR3 bases are TGCGCCAGCAGCCAGGCGACCACCCTCTACGAGCAGTACTTC.

This clonotype has at least ten counts. This rearrangement joins TRBV13 to TRBJ2-7; D is undetermined. The germline CDR1 and CDR2 sequences are PRHDT and FYEKMQ (reference sequence). Between the trimmed V and J ends, which lost 0 bases and 1 base, there was a span of 13 bases. The CDR3 is 16 amino acids. CDR3 in amino acids: CASSLGGQGYSYEQYF. The CDR3 bases are TGTGCCAGCAGCTTAGGGGGCCAAGGGTATTCCTACGAGCAGTACTTC.

The CDR3 sequence is CSARGLMLSSYEQYF. In DNA form, the CDR3 reads TGCAGTGCTAGAGGCCTTATGCTGAGCTCCTACGAGCAGTACTTC. The V gene is TRBV20-1, the J gene TRBJ2-7; D is unclear. The CDR3 covers 15 residues. Germline V gene lookup returns CDR1 DFQATT and CDR2 SNEGSKA (reference sequence). V dropped 1 base and J dropped 0 bases, with 13 bases sitting between them.

The chain uses TRBV4-1 and TRBJ2-7; D unclear. The CDR3 is 12 amino acids. With 3 bases removed from V and 3 bases from J, the gap between germline ends came to 6 bases. The V gene's germline CDR1 is MGHRA and CDR2 YSYEKL. CDR3 in DNA: TGCGCCAGCAGCCAGTTCGGCTACGAGCAGTACTTC. It yields the protein CASSQFGYEQYF.

A remark on this clonotype: The junction and the germline gene differ at one end; a read error may be behind it. This chain links TRBV7-2 with TRBJ2-7; D might be TRBD1 or TRBD2, each matching 6 bases. The CDR3 runs 14 residues. CDR1 and CDR2 from the germline V gene are SGHTA and FQGNSA. The CDR3 nucleotides are TGTGCCAGCAGCTTTCGCGGGGACACCGGGGAGCTGTACTTC. It encodes CASSFRGDTGELYF.